The 26 T cell receptor beta chains below were found in one sample sequenced in a study of long-term antiretroviral therapy in people with HIV. A v3.0 immunoSEQ assay was performed at survey level. Generated by immunoSEQ multiplex PCR, the TCRdb table keeps only in-frame clones and is missing some. The sample yields 20,000 to 30,000 clones, roughly 85% seen once. This specimen was unsorted PBMCs, taken 1.2 years after starting antiretroviral therapy. These receptors all stem from a woman in her 40s with HIV.

The J gene is TRBJ1-4, the V gene TRBV6-5; weak D call: TRBD1 (5 bases). The CDR3 is made up of 15 amino acids. The germline V and J ends were trimmed by 4 bases and 6 bases, with 15 bases remaining between them. Per the germline V gene, CDR1 is MNHEY and CDR2 is SVGAGI. The CDR3 region has the DNA TGTGCCAGCAGTTTTTACCCACAGGTCGATGAAAAACTGTTTTTT. Translation gives CASSFYPQVDEKLFF.

The chain couples TRBV7-2 to TRBJ2-7; D call uncertain. Trimming took off 3 bases at V and 2 bases at J, with 11 bases between the two ends. CDR1 and CDR2 (germline): SGHTA, FQGNSA. The CDR3 extends over 14 amino acids. CDR3 bases: TGTGCCAGCAGCTTGGGAAGCCGCCCCTACGAGCAGTACTTC. Translating it yields CASSLGSRPYEQYF.

The chain joins TRBV7-6 to TRBJ1-1, with D hard to call. With 5 bases removed from V and 4 bases from J, the gap between germline ends came to 11 bases. The CDR3 spans 13 residues. Germline loops: CDR1 SGHVS, CDR2 FNYEAQ. In DNA form, the CDR3 reads TGTGCCAGCAGCACTCGCGGCGTCACTGAAGCTTTCTTT. It translates to CASSTRGVTEAFF. Complete variable domain (other parts from reference TRBV7-6 and TRBJ1-1): GAGVSQSPRYKVTKRGQDVALRCDPISGHVSLYWYRQALGQGPEFLTYFNYEAQQDKSGLPNDRFSAERPEGSISTLTIQRTEQRDSAMYRCASSTRGVTEAFFGQGTRLTVV.

Only a few counts were recorded for this clone. The V call is TRBV5-1, the J call TRBJ2-2; D is undetermined. Germline V gene sequence: CDR1 SGHRS, CDR2 YFSETQ. V was cut by 0 bases and J by 4 bases, with 13 bases left in between. The CDR3 is 16 residues long. The CDR3 here is CASSLETRGRTGELFF. The CDR3 nucleotides are TGCGCCAGCAGCTTGGAGACCCGAGGTCGCACCGGGGAGCTGTTTTTT.

This sequence joins TRBV5-6 and TRBJ1-1; 9 nucleotides match TRBD1. The CDR3 covers 14 residues. J gave up 3 bases and V 0 bases, and 0 bases lay outside the gene matches. CDR1 is SGHDT, CDR2 YYEEEE, per germline. In DNA, the CDR3 is TGTGCCAGCAGCTTGGGGACAGGGGACACTGAAGCTTTCTTT. Translation: CASSLGTGDTEAFF.

This chain links TRBV19 with TRBJ1-5; 8 nucleotides line up with TRBD1. V was pared by 2 bases and J by 6 bases, with 6 bases of the junction left unmatched. Germline CDR1 LNHDA, CDR2 SQIVND (reference sequence). This CDR3 is 15 amino acids long. The CDR3 DNA is TGTGCCAGTAGTATAAATGGACAGGGTGGTCAGCCCCAGCATTTT. Residues: CASSINGQGGQPQHF. The variable domain in full, with the rest retrieved from reference TRBV19 and TRBJ1-5, is DGGITQSPKYLFRKEGQNVTLSCEQNLNHDAMYWYRQDPGQGLRLIYYSQIVNDFQKGDIAEGYSVSREKKESFPLTVTSAQKNPTAFYLCASSINGQGGQPQHFGDGTRLSIL.

A single count supports this clone. The chain recombines TRBV13 with TRBJ2-7, with D possibly matching TRBD1 (8 bases). The V end was cut by 6 bases, the J end by 4 bases, with 19 bases between. The germline V gene encodes CDR1 PRHDT and CDR2 FYEKMQ (reference sequence). The CDR3 has 15 amino acids. CDR3 bases: TGTGCCAGCAGACAGAGCGGGACAGGTCTGTACGAGCAGTACTTC. Translation: CASRQSGTGLYEQYF.

V usage is TRBV1 and J usage is TRBJ2-1; the table's D call TRBD1 went unverified against the DNA. TRBV1 is assigned pseudogene status. This CDR3 has 16 residues. CDR3 region: CTSSQEVRGPRNEQFF. CDR3 DNA: TGCACCAGCAGCCAAGAGGTCAGGGGCCCCCGCAATGAGCAGTTCTTC.

This clone was counted a single time. The chain carries TRBV4-2 and TRBJ2-5, with 8 bases that match TRBD1. After removal of 1 base from V and 1 base from J, the junction contained 2 bases not matched to a gene. This CDR3 spans 15 amino acids. Per germline, CDR1 LGHNA and CDR2 YNFKEQ. The CDR3 coding sequence is TGTGCCAGCAGCCAAGGACAGGGGTCCCAAGAGACCCAGTACTTC. This sequence encodes CASSQGQGSQETQYF.

The CDR3: CASSLAGSQFSQETQYF. CDR3 coding DNA: TGTGCCAGCAGCTTAGCCGGCAGTCAGTTCTCCCAAGAGACCCAGTACTTC. The chain combines TRBV7-9 with TRBJ2-5, with D uncertain. Germline assignment: CDR1 SEHNR and CDR2 FQNEAQ (reference sequence). Trimming stripped 0 bases from V and 1 base from J, with 15 bases between. The CDR3 has 17 amino acids.

The chain carries TRBV7-9 and TRBJ2-5, with D perhaps TRBD2 (5 bases). This CDR3 has 15 residues. Trimming removed 5 bases at V and 3 bases at J, with 16 bases between. CDR1 is SEHNR and CDR2 is FQNEAQ in the germline V gene (reference sequence). CDR3 DNA sequence: TGTGCCAGCAGCCCGCCCCTAGCCAGCAAAGAGACCCAGTACTTC. This codes for CASSPPLASKETQYF.

This sequence joins TRBV5-6 and TRBJ1-2, with TRBD1 as a possible D gene (6 bases). This CDR3 has 13 residues. V was pared by 2 bases and J by 5 bases, with 10 bases between. Germline CDR1 reads SGHDT; CDR2 reads YYEEEE. This CDR3 is CASSFSQGYGYTF. Written as DNA, the CDR3 is TGTGCCAGCAGCTTTTCACAGGGTTATGGCTACACCTTC.

V usage is TRBV4-1 and J usage is TRBJ1-4; no definite D call. Trimming pared 0 bases from V and 4 bases from J, leaving 18 bases between. Germline lookup yields CDR1 MGHRA and CDR2 YSYEKL. The CDR3 is 18 amino acids. The CDR3 DNA reads as TGCGCCAGCAGCCAAGATACCCCCTTGGCAGCCGTTAATGAAAAACTGTTTTTT. Protein sequence: CASSQDTPLAAVNEKLFF.

In its sample, this clone was seen a few times. This chain connects TRBV27 to TRBJ2-7, with 14 bases matching TRBD2. Germline CDR1 and CDR2: MNHEY and SMNVEV (reference sequence). CDR3 size: 15 residues. V dropped 4 bases and J dropped 6; count of bases not matched to a gene: 5. CDR3 amino acids: CASSSGTSGSSEQYF. CDR3 coding DNA: TGTGCCAGCAGTTCAGGGACTAGCGGGAGCTCCGAGCAGTACTTC.

The chain joins TRBV23-1 to TRBJ1-5, with D unresolved. TRBV23-1 is annotated as an ORF whose role is uncertain. This CDR3 is built from 13 residues. Between the trimmed V and J ends, which lost 4 bases and 12 bases, there was a span of 16 bases. CDR3 DNA sequence: TGCGCCAGCAGTCCCCTGCGGCGCGGATACCAGCATTTT. Its protein is CASSPLRRGYQHF.

There are a few counts of this clone. The chain is built from TRBV19 and TRBJ2-2; 7 bases match TRBD1. With 5 bases clipped from V and 5 bases from J, the junction kept 11 bases outside the gene matches. Per germline, CDR1 LNHDA and CDR2 SQIVND (reference sequence). This CDR3 comprises 16 residues. The DNA for the CDR3 is TGTGCCAGTAGTGGAAGGACAGGACTTCGAACCGGGGAGCTGTTTTTT. Residues: CASSGRTGLRTGELFF.

This chain joins TRBV28 and TRBJ1-1; D gene unclear. Germline CDR1 reads MDHEN; CDR2 reads SYDVKM. V was shortened by 1 base and J by 1 base, with 10 bases between the two germline ends. The length of the CDR3 is 15 residues. CDR3 loop: CASSLYSPGNTEAFF. CDR3 DNA: TGTGCCAGCAGTTTATACTCGCCAGGGAACACTGAAGCTTTCTTT.

The chain uses TRBV2 and TRBJ2-7, with 8 bases that match TRBD1. The CDR3 is 13 residues long. CDR1 is SNHLY and CDR2 is FYNNEI in the germline V gene. V gave up 6 bases and J gave up 1 base; unmatched junction bases: 2. The CDR3 loop reads CASSRDRSYEQYF. The CDR3 nucleotides read TGTGCCAGCAGCCGGGACAGGTCCTACGAGCAGTACTTC.

This CDR3 reads CASSLGQEAFF. In DNA form, the CDR3 reads TGTGCCAGCAGCTTGGGACAGGAAGCTTTCTTT. The genes are TRBV5-6 and TRBJ1-1; possible D gene TRBD1, 5 bases. Germline CDR1 and CDR2: SGHDT and YYEEEE. The CDR3 spans 11 residues. Trimming took 0 bases from V and 8 from J, leaving 5 bases between them.

J is TRBJ2-5 and V is TRBV5-4, with 8 bases matching TRBD1. With 2 bases clipped from V and 5 bases from J, the junction kept 8 bases outside the gene matches. Per the germline V gene, CDR1 is SGHNT and CDR2 is YYREEE (reference sequence). This CDR3 is built from 15 residues. CDR3 in amino acids: CASSFQGADIETQYF. The DNA of the CDR3 is TGTGCCAGCAGCTTTCAGGGGGCAGATATTGAGACCCAGTACTTC.

The chain has TRBV20-1 and TRBJ1-2; D call uncertain. V was pared by 2 bases and J by 2 bases, with 0 bases between. The CDR3 spans 10 residues. CDR1 and CDR2 from the germline V gene are DFQATT and SNEGSKA (reference sequence). The CDR3: CSARNYGYTF. CDR3 nucleotide sequence: TGCAGTGCTAGAAACTATGGCTACACCTTC.

The genes are TRBV19 and TRBJ2-1, with 9 bases lining up with TRBD2. CDR1 and CDR2 from the germline V gene are LNHDA and SQIVND (reference sequence). This CDR3 is built from 17 residues. The junction had 11 bases not matched to a gene; V was cut back by 1 base and J by 7 bases. CDR3 coding DNA: TGTGCCAGTAGTATAGTCGCTAGCGGGAACTGGGCAAATGAGCAGTTCTTC. Protein sequence: CASSIVASGNWANEQFF.

The genes are TRBV7-9 and TRBJ2-7, with TRBD1 matching over 9 bases. The ends lost 5 bases at V and 6 bases at J; junction bases unmatched: 8. The CDR3 length is 14 residues. Germline V gene sequence: CDR1 SEHNR, CDR2 FQNEAQ (reference sequence). DNA of the CDR3: TGTGCCAGCAGCACAGGGGGCGGTCGGGGCGAGCAGTACTTC. Its translation: CASSTGGGRGEQYF.

The chain couples TRBV19 to TRBJ1-3, with TRBD1 identical over 8 bases. CDR3 length equals 14 residues. The germline V gene encodes CDR1 LNHDA and CDR2 SQIVND (reference sequence). V gave up 4 bases and J gave up 5 bases; unmatched junction bases: 4. The CDR3: CASSSRQGRNTIYF. CDR3 DNA sequence: TGTGCCAGTAGTAGTCGACAGGGGCGAAACACCATATATTTT.

The chain joins TRBV5-5 to TRBJ1-5, with D possibly being TRBD1 (6 bases). There are 15 residues in the CDR3. The V end lost 4 bases, the J end lost 0 bases, and 11 bases lay between the germline ends. The germline V gene has CDR1 SGHKS and CDR2 YYEKEE (reference sequence). The CDR3 is CASSRTDLSNQPQHF. The CDR3 nucleotides read TGTGCCAGCAGCCGGACAGACCTTAGCAATCAGCCCCAGCATTTT. Variable domain in full (rest from reference TRBV5-5 and TRBJ1-5): DAGVTQSPTHLIKTRGQQVTLRCSPISGHKSVSWYQQVLGQGPQFIFQYYEKEERGRGNFPDRFSARQFPNYSSELNVNALLLGDSALYLCASSRTDLSNQPQHFGDGTRLSIL.

The chain has TRBV7-9 and TRBJ1-1, with D possibly being TRBD1 (5 bases). Trimming pared 3 bases from V and 4 bases from J, leaving 18 bases between. The length of the CDR3 is 16 residues. CDR1 and CDR2 (germline): SEHNR, FQNEAQ (reference sequence). The CDR3 coding sequence is TGTGCCAGCAGCTTCATCGGGGCCGGACCGGGCACTGAAGCTTTCTTT. This codes for CASSFIGAGPGTEAFF.